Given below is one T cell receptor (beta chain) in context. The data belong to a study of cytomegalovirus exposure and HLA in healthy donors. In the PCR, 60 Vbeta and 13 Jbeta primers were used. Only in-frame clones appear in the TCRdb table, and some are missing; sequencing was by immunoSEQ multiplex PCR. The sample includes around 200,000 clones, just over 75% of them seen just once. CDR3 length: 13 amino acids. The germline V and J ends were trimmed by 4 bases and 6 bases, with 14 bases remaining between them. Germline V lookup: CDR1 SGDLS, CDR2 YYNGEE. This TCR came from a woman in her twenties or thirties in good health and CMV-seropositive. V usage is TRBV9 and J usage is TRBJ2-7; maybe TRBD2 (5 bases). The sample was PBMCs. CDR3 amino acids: CASSSSGSVEQYF. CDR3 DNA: TGTGCCAGCAGCTCCTCGGGTAGCGTCGAGCAGTACTTC.